This T cell receptor beta chain was recovered during a study of shared clonotypes between healthy human individuals. Produced via immunoSEQ multiplex PCR; TCRdb's table is partial and in-frame only. This sample has about 490,000 clones, with approximately 80% found just once. Trimming took off 2 bases at V and 7 bases at J, with 22 bases between the two ends. Germline loops: CDR1 LGHNA, CDR2 YSLEER. The CDR3 contains 17 residues. The TCR originated in a woman aged 40 to 50 in good health. Some clones in this sample may be carry-over from other donors' samples. The sequenced sample consisted of PBMCs. The rearrangement joins TRBV4-3 to TRBJ2-3, with D hard to call. The CDR3 reads CASSQNPISVGPHTQYF. The CDR3 DNA is TGCGCCAGCAGCCAAAACCCGATCTCCGTAGGGCCACATACGCAGTATTTT.